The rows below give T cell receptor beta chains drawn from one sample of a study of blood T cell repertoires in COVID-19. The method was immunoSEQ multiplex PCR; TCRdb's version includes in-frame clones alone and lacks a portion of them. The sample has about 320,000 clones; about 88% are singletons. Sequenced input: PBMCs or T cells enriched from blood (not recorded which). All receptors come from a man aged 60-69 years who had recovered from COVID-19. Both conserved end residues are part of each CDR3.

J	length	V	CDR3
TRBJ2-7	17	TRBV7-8	CASSLSTGRIGAYEQYF
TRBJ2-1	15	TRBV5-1	CASSLDGAPYNEQFF
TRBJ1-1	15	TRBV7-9	CASSLSWSMNTEAFF
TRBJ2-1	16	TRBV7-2	CASSSVSRGSYNEQFF
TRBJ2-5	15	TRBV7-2	CASSQIPGRDETQYF
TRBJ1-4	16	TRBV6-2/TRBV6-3	CASSYGPTGGLEKLFF
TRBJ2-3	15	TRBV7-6	CASSLVVGVTDTQYF
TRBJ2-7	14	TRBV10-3	CAIRRTGSSYEQYF
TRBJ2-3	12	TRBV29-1	CSVPRESDTQYF
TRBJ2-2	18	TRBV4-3	CASSQEGVAGANTGELFF
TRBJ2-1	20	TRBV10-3	CAISGLAGTSGLKRGDEQFF
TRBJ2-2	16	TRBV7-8	CASSLVAGTNTGELFF
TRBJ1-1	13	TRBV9	CASSVLEGTEAFF
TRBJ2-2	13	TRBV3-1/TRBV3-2	CASREQNTGELFF
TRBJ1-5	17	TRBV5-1	CASSLYPLGAENQPQHF
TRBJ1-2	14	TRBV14	CASSHLPTGFGYTF
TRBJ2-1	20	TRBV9	CASSNKRASGATFSYNEQFF
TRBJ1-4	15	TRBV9	CASSVGGPPNEKLFF
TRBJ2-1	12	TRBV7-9	CASSFLLREQFF
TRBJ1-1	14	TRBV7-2	CASSKITGNTEAFF
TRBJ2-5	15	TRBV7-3	CASSLFNAGLETQYF
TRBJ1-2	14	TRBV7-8	CASSHRTTNYGYTF
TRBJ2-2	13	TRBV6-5	CASSYSAHGELFF
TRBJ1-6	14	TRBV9	CASSVDRGISPLHF
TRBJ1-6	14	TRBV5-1	CASSLAGRGSPLHF
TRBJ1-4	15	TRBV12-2	CASRLARRGPEKLFF
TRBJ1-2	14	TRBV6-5	CASTLDKGLSGYTF
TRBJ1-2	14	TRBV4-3	CASTLGRQGYGYTF
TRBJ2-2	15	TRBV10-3	CAIRPGQGEAGELFF
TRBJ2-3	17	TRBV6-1	CASSEVQGVSGTDTQYF
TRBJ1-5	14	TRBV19	CASAKGLFRQPQHF
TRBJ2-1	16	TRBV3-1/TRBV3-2	CASSPKLAGVYNEQFF
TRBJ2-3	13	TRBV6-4	CASSSGGTDTQYF
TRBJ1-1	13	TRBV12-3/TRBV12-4	CASSWGQDTEAFF
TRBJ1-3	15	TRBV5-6	CASSLGGNSGNTIYF
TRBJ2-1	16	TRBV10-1	CASSESKGLAGNEQFF
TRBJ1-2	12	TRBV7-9	CASSAYRDGYTF
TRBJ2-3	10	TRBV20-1	CSAAWGPQYF